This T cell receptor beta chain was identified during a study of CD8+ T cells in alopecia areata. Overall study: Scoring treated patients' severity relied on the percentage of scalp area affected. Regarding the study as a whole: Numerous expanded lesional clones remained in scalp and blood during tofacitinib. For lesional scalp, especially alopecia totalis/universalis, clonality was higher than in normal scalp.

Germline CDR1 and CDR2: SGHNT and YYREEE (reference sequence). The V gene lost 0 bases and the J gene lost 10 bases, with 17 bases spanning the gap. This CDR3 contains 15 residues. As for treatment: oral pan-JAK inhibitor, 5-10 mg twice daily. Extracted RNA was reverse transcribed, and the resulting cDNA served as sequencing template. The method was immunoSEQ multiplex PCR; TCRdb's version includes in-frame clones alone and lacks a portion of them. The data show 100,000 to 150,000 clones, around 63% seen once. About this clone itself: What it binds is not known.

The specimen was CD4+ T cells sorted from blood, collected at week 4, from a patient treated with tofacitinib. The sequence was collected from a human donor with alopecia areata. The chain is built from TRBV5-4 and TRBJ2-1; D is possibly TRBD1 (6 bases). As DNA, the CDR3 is TGTGCCAGCAGCTTGGTTGCCGGGATTAGGGGGGAGCAGTTCTTC. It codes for CASSLVAGIRGEQFF.